This T cell receptor (beta chain) stems from a study of blood T cell repertoires in COVID-19. Study at large: COVID-19 samples from acute and convalescent phases originated in the United States, Italy and Spain. PBMCs, B-cell-depleted T cells, or T cells provided the cDNA or gDNA that made up the material.

Per the original methods: Reference gene primer amplification gave nucleated cell count estimates. The table came from immunoSEQ multiplex PCR; TCRdb's copy has only in-frame clones and leaves some out. The V and J calls and clone size come from that table; D and trimming were worked out from the DNA. There are under 150,000 clones in the sample; approximately 90% occur only once, and less than 2% lies in the top ten. This CDR3 is built from 16 residues. Germline V gene lookup returns CDR1 SGHVS and CDR2 FQNEAQ. V dropped 1 base and J dropped 0; count of bases not matched to a gene: 2. The count of this clone is one.

The chain is built from TRBV7-8 and TRBJ2-2, with 7 bases lining up with TRBD1. The clonotype was recovered from a human donor in a cohort sampled during active COVID-19. Sequencing input: peripheral blood. The CDR3 DNA reads TGTGCCAGCAGCTTAGGCCAGGGGGCGAACACCGGGGAGCTGTTTTTT. This translates into CASSLGQGANTGELFF. Filled out from reference TRBV7-8 and TRBJ2-2, the complete variable domain reads GAGVSQSPRYKVAKRGQDVALRCDPISGHVSLFWYQQALGQGPEFLTYFQNEAQLDKSGLPSDRFFAERPEGSVSTLKIQRTQQEDSAVYLCASSLGQGANTGELFFGEGSRLTVL.